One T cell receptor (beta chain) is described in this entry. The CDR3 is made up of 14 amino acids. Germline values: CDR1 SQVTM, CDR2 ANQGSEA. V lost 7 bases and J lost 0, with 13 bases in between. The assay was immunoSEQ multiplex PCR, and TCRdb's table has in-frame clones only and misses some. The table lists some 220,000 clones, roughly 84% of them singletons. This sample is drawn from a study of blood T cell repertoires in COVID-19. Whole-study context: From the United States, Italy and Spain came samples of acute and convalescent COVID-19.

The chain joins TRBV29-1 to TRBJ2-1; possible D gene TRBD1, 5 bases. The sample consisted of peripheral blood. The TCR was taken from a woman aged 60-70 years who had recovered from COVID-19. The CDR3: CSAPLQGSYNEQFF. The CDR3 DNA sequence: TGCAGCGCCCCGCTGCAGGGCTCCTACAATGAGCAGTTCTTC.